This TCR beta chain was documented in a study of blood T cells in healthy people across ages. Findings of the study overall: Greater diversity and more naive CD4+ cells were seen in long-lived donors than in aged donors.

This clonotype showed up just a few times. Its antigen remains unidentified. Germline is not matched at one junction end, which may reflect a read error. A second PCR of roughly 7 to 11 cycles used a sample-barcoded 5' primer and a J-beta primer mix. TCRdb ran MiXCR on the 5' RACE reads and lists one entry per CDR3 protein. Here the sample spans about 650,000 distinct CDR3 sequences, about 30% being singletons. What was sequenced was blood. The TCR sequence derives from a woman aged 80 or over in good health.

The CDR3 bases are TGCGCCAGCAGCCCGGACGCGCACAGCTACGAGCAGGACTTC. Its protein product is CASSPDAHSYEQDF. The chain carries TRBV5-1 and TRBJ2-4; unclear D gene. This CDR3 has 14 amino acids. CDR1 and CDR2 from the germline V gene are SGHRS and YFSETQ.